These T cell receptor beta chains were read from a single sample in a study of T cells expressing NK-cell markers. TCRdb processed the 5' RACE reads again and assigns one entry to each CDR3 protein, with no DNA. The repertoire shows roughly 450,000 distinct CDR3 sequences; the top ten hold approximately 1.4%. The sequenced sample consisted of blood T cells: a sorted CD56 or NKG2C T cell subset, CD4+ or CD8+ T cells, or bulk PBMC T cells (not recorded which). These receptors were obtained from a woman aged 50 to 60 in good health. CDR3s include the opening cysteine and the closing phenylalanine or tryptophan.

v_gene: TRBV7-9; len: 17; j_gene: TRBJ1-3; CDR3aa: CASSLGLRDPSGNTIYF
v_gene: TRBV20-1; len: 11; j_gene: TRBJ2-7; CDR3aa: CSAGLVYEQYF
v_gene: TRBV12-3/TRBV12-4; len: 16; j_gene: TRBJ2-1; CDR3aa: CASSLPRGGQNNEQFF
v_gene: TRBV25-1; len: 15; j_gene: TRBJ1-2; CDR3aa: CASSPPLGTNYGYTF
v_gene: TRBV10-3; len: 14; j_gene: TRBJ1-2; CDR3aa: CAIRDVMSNYGYTF
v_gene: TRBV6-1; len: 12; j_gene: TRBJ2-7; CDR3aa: CASSEMGGRGYF
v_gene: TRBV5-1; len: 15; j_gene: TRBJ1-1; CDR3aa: CASSFKTGTGTEAFF
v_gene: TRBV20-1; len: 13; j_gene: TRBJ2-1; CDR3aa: CSARRVVANEQFF
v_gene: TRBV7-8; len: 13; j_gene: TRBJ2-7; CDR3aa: CASSRRFSLEQYF
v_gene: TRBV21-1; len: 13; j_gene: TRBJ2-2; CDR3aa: CDLRAGVTGELFF
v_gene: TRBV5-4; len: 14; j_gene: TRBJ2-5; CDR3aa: CASSLATRLETQYF